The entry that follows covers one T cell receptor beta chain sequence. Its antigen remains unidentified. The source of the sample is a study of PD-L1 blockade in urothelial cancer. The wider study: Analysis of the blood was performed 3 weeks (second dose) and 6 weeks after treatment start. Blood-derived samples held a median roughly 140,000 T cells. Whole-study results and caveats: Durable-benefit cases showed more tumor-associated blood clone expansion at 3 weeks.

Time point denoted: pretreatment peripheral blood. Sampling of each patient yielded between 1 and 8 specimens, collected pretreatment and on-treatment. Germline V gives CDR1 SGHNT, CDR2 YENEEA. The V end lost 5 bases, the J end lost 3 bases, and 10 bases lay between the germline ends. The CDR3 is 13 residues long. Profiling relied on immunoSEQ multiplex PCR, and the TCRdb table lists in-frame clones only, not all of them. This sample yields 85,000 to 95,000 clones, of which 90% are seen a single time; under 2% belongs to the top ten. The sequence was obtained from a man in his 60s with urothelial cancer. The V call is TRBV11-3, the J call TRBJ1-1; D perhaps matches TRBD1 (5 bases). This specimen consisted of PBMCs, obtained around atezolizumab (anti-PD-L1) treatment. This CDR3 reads CASSLQGYTEAFF. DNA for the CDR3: TGTGCCAGCAGCCTCCAGGGATACACTGAAGCTTTCTTT. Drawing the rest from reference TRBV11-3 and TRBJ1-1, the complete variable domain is EAGVVQSPRYKIIEKKQPVAFWCNPISGHNTLYWYLQNLGQGPELLIRYENEEAVDDSQLPKDRFSAERLKGVDSTLKIQPAELGDSAVYLCASSLQGYTEAFFGQGTRLTVV.